Following are 27 T cell receptor beta chains from one sample sequenced in a study of blood T cell repertoires in COVID-19. Repertoires were generated with immunoSEQ multiplex PCR, while TCRdb's copy carries only in-frame clones and drops some. Here the sample spans 15,000 to 20,000 clones, roughly 86% being singletons. The sequenced sample was peripheral blood. These receptors originate from a man aged 65-85 years with acute or convalescent COVID-19.

This chain joins TRBV6-2 or TRBV6-3 and TRBJ2-1, with D possibly matching TRBD1 (5 bases). The CDR3 consists of 16 residues. The germline V gene has CDR1 MNHEY and CDR2 SVGEGT. Trimming removed 0 bases at V and 5 bases at J, with 14 bases between. CDR3 nucleotides: TGTGCCAGCAGTTACTCAGGGGATCCGGCCCACAATGAGCAGTTCTTC. Protein: CASSYSGDPAHNEQFF.

V is TRBV9 and J is TRBJ2-5, with 7 bases fitting TRBD2. The CDR3 consists of 13 residues. V lost 4 bases, J lost 2 bases, and 2 bases stayed unmatched. CDR1 is SGDLS, CDR2 YYNGEE, per germline. This CDR3 is CASSSGLQETQYF. CDR3 DNA: TGTGCCAGCAGCTCGGGACTACAAGAGACCCAGTACTTC.

This clone appeared once. The chain carries TRBV10-2 and TRBJ2-3; 8 nucleotides match TRBD2. The CDR3 is made up of 14 amino acids. J was trimmed by 5 bases and V by 7 bases; bases with no gene match: 8. CDR1 WSHSY and CDR2 SAAADI come from the germline V gene. CDR3 loop: CASTREGRVDTQYF. CDR3 sequence (DNA): TGCGCCAGCACACGGGAGGGCCGAGTAGATACGCAGTATTTT.

This sequence joins TRBV19 and TRBJ2-7; D gene unclear. The CDR3 spans 12 residues. Deletions cut 3 bases from V and 4 bases from J, with 7 bases between. Per germline, CDR1 LNHDA and CDR2 SQIVND (reference sequence). The CDR3 nucleotides are TGTGCCAGTAGTATTGGAGAATACGAGCAGTACTTC. This gives the protein CASSIGEYEQYF. Complete variable domain (other parts from reference TRBV19 and TRBJ2-7): DGGITQSPKYLFRKEGQNVTLSCEQNLNHDAMYWYRQDPGQGLRLIYYSQIVNDFQKGDIAEGYSVSREKKESFPLTVTSAQKNPTAFYLCASSIGEYEQYFGPGTRLTVT.

A remark on this clone: The sample holds other DNA sequences that translate to the same CDR3. The CDR3 here is CASSPGAANTEAFF. CDR3 in DNA: TGTGCCAGCAGCCCTGGGGCAGCTAACACTGAAGCTTTCTTT. The chain uses TRBV7-2 and TRBJ1-1, with a weak D call TRBD1 (5 bases). CDR3 size: 14 residues. V was pared by 5 bases and J by 2 bases, with 12 bases between. CDR1 SGHTA and CDR2 FQGNSA come from the germline V gene.

This clone has only a few counts. The V and J genes are TRBV5-1 and TRBJ2-7; 9 positions match TRBD2. Germline V gene lookup returns CDR1 SGHRS and CDR2 YFSETQ. Trimming took 0 bases from V and 2 from J; bases not matched to a gene: 3. The CDR3 has 15 residues. CDR3 protein: CASSLASGTAYEQYF. The CDR3 coding sequence is TGCGCCAGCAGCTTGGCTAGCGGGACGGCCTACGAGCAGTACTTC.

The chain is built from TRBV7-8 and TRBJ2-7, with D hard to call. The germline V gene has CDR1 SGHVS and CDR2 FQNEAQ. Trimming removed 6 bases at V and 1 base at J, with 10 bases between. The CDR3 loop spans 13 amino acids. The CDR3 protein is CASRPRWSYEQYF. For the CDR3, the DNA is TGTGCCAGCAGACCGCGTTGGTCCTACGAGCAGTACTTC.

The rearrangement links TRBV29-1 to TRBJ2-1; tentatively, D is TRBD2 (5 bases). V was clipped by 4 bases and J by 5 bases, with 12 bases between them. There are 13 residues in the CDR3. The germline gives CDR1 SQVTM, CDR2 ANQGSEA. As DNA, the CDR3 is TGCAGCGTTGCAAGCGGAAAGGACAATGAGCAGTTCTTC. This gives the protein CSVASGKDNEQFF.

The chain links TRBV7-9 to TRBJ2-3, with TRBD2 matching over 8 bases. Germline V gene sequence: CDR1 SEHNR, CDR2 FQNEAQ (reference sequence). V was pared by 5 bases and J by 3 bases, with 19 bases of the junction left unmatched. This CDR3 has 19 amino acids. CDR3 nucleotides: TGTGCCAGCAGCCCAGTGAAGGTGGACGGGAGGGCCGCAACAGATACGCAGTATTTT. Protein sequence: CASSPVKVDGRAATDTQYF. Using reference TRBV7-9 and TRBJ2-3 for the parts outside the CDR3, the full variable domain is DTGVSQNPRHKITKRGQNVTFRCDPISEHNRLYWYRQTLGQGPEFLTYFQNEAQLEKSRLLSDRFSAERPKGSFSTLEIQRTEQGDSAMYLCASSPVKVDGRAATDTQYFGPGTRLTVL.

The CDR3: CASSLDLAGVSSTDTQYF. The DNA for the CDR3 is TGTGCCAGCAGTTTAGATTTAGCGGGAGTTTCTAGCACAGATACGCAGTATTTT. This chain uses TRBV28 with TRBJ2-3; 9 nucleotides line up with TRBD2. Germline V gene lookup returns CDR1 MDHEN and CDR2 SYDVKM. The CDR3 has 18 amino acids. The trim removed 2 bases at V and 0 bases at J, leaving 9 bases unmatched.

This chain connects TRBV2 to TRBJ2-3, with a possible D match to TRBD2 (6 bases). Trimming removed 8 bases at V and 6 bases at J, with 18 bases between. The CDR3 loop spans 14 amino acids. From germline, CDR1 is SNHLY and CDR2 FYNNEI. As DNA, the CDR3 is TGTGCCAGCCTCTCTAGCGCGGGGCGGGATACGCAGTATTTT. The encoded protein is CASLSSAGRDTQYF.

The gene calls are TRBV10-3 and TRBJ2-7, with 11 positions matching TRBD2. This CDR3 has 14 residues. CDR1 is ENHRY, CDR2 SYGVKD, per germline. The V segment lost 6 bases and the J segment 0 bases; nucleotides outside the gene matches: 1. The CDR3 sequence: CAISGTSGSYEQYF. CDR3 DNA: TGTGCCATCAGCGGGACTAGCGGCTCCTACGAGCAGTACTTC.

The chain carries TRBV27 and TRBJ2-7; 9 nucleotides match TRBD1. This CDR3 has 15 residues. Per the germline V gene, CDR1 is MNHEY and CDR2 is SMNVEV (reference sequence). V gave up 8 bases and J gave up 0 bases; unmatched junction bases: 8. The CDR3 region is CASRLTGGFSYEQYF. CDR3 DNA: TGTGCCAGCCGGTTGACAGGGGGATTCTCCTACGAGCAGTACTTC.

The chain couples TRBV7-2 to TRBJ2-7; 7 positions match TRBD2. Germline V lookup: CDR1 SGHTA, CDR2 FQGNSA. The V and J ends lost 6 bases and 2 bases, in that order; junction bases with no gene match: 7. This CDR3 is built from 14 residues. The CDR3 sequence is CASRVSGAPYEQYF. The CDR3 DNA follows: TGTGCCAGCAGGGTAAGCGGGGCCCCCTACGAGCAGTACTTC.

Turning to this clone: The junction differs from germline at one of its ends, possibly a read error. The gene calls are TRBV7-7 and TRBJ2-2; a possible D gene is TRBD2 (5 bases). Germline CDR1 is SSHAT and CDR2 is FNYEAQ (reference sequence). The CDR3 is 16 amino acids. This CDR3 is CASSLAPAAGTGELFF. The CDR3 DNA follows: TGTGCTAGCAGCTTAGCTCCAGCGGCCGGAACCGGGGAGCTGTTTTTT.

This sequence joins TRBV6-1 and TRBJ2-1; 7 bases agree with TRBD2. This CDR3 is 17 amino acids long. CDR1 and CDR2 from the germline V gene are MNHNS and SASEGT. V gave up 4 bases and J gave up 3 bases; unmatched junction bases: 12. The CDR3 here is CASSGQWGLRNYNEQFF. CDR3 nucleotide sequence: TGTGCCAGCAGTGGCCAGTGGGGACTACGAAACTACAATGAGCAGTTCTTC.

This chain joins TRBV28 and TRBJ1-5, with unresolved D. V was pared by 5 bases and J by 2 bases, with 16 bases between. Germline-derived CDR1 and CDR2 are MDHEN and SYDVKM. The CDR3 has 16 residues. CDR3 DNA: TGTGCCAGCAGTGAGGTGAAGGGAGGCGGCAATCAGCCCCAGCATTTT. As protein: CASSEVKGGGNQPQHF.

The V gene is TRBV18, the J gene TRBJ2-7; 11 bases line up with TRBD2. The CDR3 is 16 residues long. Germline V CDR1 and CDR2: KGHSH, LQKENI. J was trimmed by 3 bases and V by 0 bases; bases with no gene match: 4. The CDR3 is CASSPPLAGGLYEQYF. The CDR3 DNA sequence: TGTGCCAGCTCACCACCCCTAGCGGGAGGCCTCTACGAGCAGTACTTC.

The V gene is TRBV28, the J gene TRBJ2-7; TRBD2 matches 13 bases. CDR1 MDHEN and CDR2 SYDVKM come from the germline V gene. The CDR3 length is 18 residues. V was pared by 6 bases and J by 6 bases, with 17 bases of the junction left unmatched. The CDR3 reads CASSPSGLAGLRRSEQYF. CDR3 DNA: TGTGCCAGCAGCCCCTCGGGACTAGCGGGATTGCGTCGAAGCGAGCAGTACTTC.

The chain employs TRBV28 and TRBJ2-7, with D possibly being TRBD1 (6 bases). Germline V gene data show CDR1 as MDHEN and CDR2 as SYDVKM. V was trimmed by 8 bases and J by 4 bases, leaving 18 bases between them. The CDR3 sequence is 14 residues long. In DNA, the CDR3 is TGTGCCAGCGCGAGGGGGACGGACTCATACGAGCAGTACTTC. The encoded protein is CASARGTDSYEQYF.

The chain carries TRBV2 and TRBJ1-2; D remains unclear. The CDR3 extends over 13 amino acids. The germline V and J ends were trimmed by 6 bases and 4 bases, with 12 bases remaining between them. Germline V CDR1 and CDR2: SNHLY, FYNNEI. The CDR3 DNA follows: TGTGCCAGCAGCGGGTCCGGCCCCTATGGCTACACCTTC. It encodes CASSGSGPYGYTF.

This chain connects TRBV11-3 to TRBJ2-3; maybe TRBD2 (7 bases). CDR1 SGHNT and CDR2 YENEEA come from the germline V gene. CDR3 length: 16 residues. V was cut by 5 bases and J by 4 bases, with 19 bases left in between. CDR3 loop: CASSRGSGGSPDTQYF. In DNA, the CDR3 is TGTGCCAGCAGCCGGGGCTCGGGGGGCAGTCCAGATACGCAGTATTTT.

The sample holds one count of this clone. The chain is built from TRBV11-3 and TRBJ2-1; no clear D gene. Germline V gene lookup returns CDR1 SGHNT and CDR2 YENEEA. V lost 1 base and J lost 5, with 6 bases in between. The CDR3 has 13 residues. The CDR3 here is CASSLGAHNEQFF. The DNA of the CDR3 is TGTGCCAGCAGCTTAGGCGCCCACAATGAGCAGTTCTTC.

The genes are TRBV7-2 and TRBJ1-5; D perhaps matches TRBD1 (5 bases). This CDR3 spans 17 amino acids. In germline, CDR1 is SGHTA, CDR2 FQGNSA. The V end lost 0 bases, the J end lost 2 bases, and 14 bases lay between the germline ends. CDR3: CASSLAGGMLGNQPQHF. The CDR3 DNA reads TGTGCCAGCAGCTTAGCCGGGGGGATGTTGGGCAATCAGCCCCAGCATTTT.

The table lists this clone with a few counts. This chain uses TRBV3-1 (or the pseudogene TRBV3-2) with TRBJ1-2; tentatively, D is TRBD1 (5 bases). V lost 4 bases and J 8 bases, leaving 14 bases between the germline ends. The CDR3 covers 13 residues. The V gene's germline CDR1 is LGHDT and CDR2 YNNKEL (reference sequence). The chain's CDR3 is CASSPRDFPGYTF. The CDR3, as DNA: TGTGCCAGCAGCCCCCGGGACTTCCCAGGCTACACCTTC.

The CDR3, as DNA: TGTGCCAGCAGCTCACTAGCGGAGGGGGAGACCCAGTACTTC. It yields the protein CASSSLAEGETQYF. V gene TRBV28 combines with J gene TRBJ2-5; 8 nucleotides align to TRBD2. The CDR3 sequence is 14 residues long. V was pared by 6 bases and J by 5 bases, with 8 bases of the junction left unmatched. Germline V gene sequence: CDR1 MDHEN, CDR2 SYDVKM.

This clone was counted only a few times. This sequence joins TRBV11-2 and TRBJ2-7; tentative D call: TRBD1 (5 bases). CDR1 is SGHAT and CDR2 is FQNNGV in the germline V gene. The CDR3 is made up of 15 amino acids. V was clipped by 5 bases and J by 4 bases, with 18 bases between them. The CDR3 nucleotides are TGTGCCAGCAGCCAGGGTAGGAATTACGTGTACGAGCAGTACTTC. Protein sequence: CASSQGRNYVYEQYF. Variable domain in full (rest from reference TRBV11-2 and TRBJ2-7): EAGVAQSPRYKIIEKRQSVAFWCNPISGHATLYWYQQILGQGPKLLIQFQNNGVVDDSQLPKDRFSAERLKGVDSTLKIQPAKLEDSAVYLCASSQGRNYVYEQYFGPGTRLTVT.